One sample yielded the 20 T cell receptor beta chains listed below, sequenced in a study of shared clonotypes between healthy human individuals. Data came from immunoSEQ multiplex PCR; TCRdb stores just in-frame clones and leaves some out. The table records 300,000 to 350,000 clones, more than 60% of them present only once. Sequencing was done on a sample of memory CD4+ T cells sorted from blood. Subset given: CD45RA-negative fraction. The receptors shown here come from a man in his thirties or forties in good health.

The V call is TRBV6-5, the J call TRBJ1-1; D gene unclear. V lost 6 bases and J lost 5, with 10 bases in between. Germline lookup yields CDR1 MNHEY and CDR2 SVGAGI. The CDR3 has 12 residues. The CDR3 bases are TGTGCCAGCAGAGTCGTTGGAACTGAAGCTTTCTTT. It codes for CASRVVGTEAFF.

The rearrangement links TRBV29-1 to TRBJ2-2; maybe TRBD2 (6 bases). Trimming removed 7 bases at V and 5 bases at J, with 8 bases between. The CDR3 sequence is 11 residues long. Germline loops: CDR1 SQVTM, CDR2 ANQGSEA. This chain's CDR3 is CSGGGTGELFF. In DNA form, the CDR3 reads TGCAGCGGGGGAGGTACCGGGGAGCTGTTTTTT.

The chain uses TRBV18 and TRBJ1-1; D remains unclear. Trimming took 3 bases from V and 2 from J, leaving 13 bases between them. The CDR3 totals 15 residues. Germline V gives CDR1 KGHSH, CDR2 LQKENI. CDR3 amino acids: CASSPGGSRNTEAFF. In DNA, the CDR3 is TGTGCCAGCTCACCCGGCGGCAGCAGAAACACTGAAGCTTTCTTT.

Only one count was recorded for this clone. The rearrangement uses TRBV19 and TRBJ2-3; TRBD2 is a possible D gene (6 bases). The germline V gene has CDR1 LNHDA and CDR2 SQIVND (reference sequence). This CDR3 is 14 amino acids long. V was pared by 7 bases and J by 6 bases, with 17 bases between. The chain's CDR3 is CASTSTIAGDTQYF. CDR3 bases: TGTGCCAGTACCTCGACTATTGCGGGGGATACGCAGTATTTT.

This chain links TRBV29-1 with TRBJ1-3; 11 positions match TRBD1. V dropped 7 bases and J dropped 2; count of bases not matched to a gene: 7. Germline V lookup: CDR1 SQVTM, CDR2 ANQGSEA. This CDR3 comprises 15 residues. The DNA of the CDR3 is TGCAGCGCCTGCCGGACAGGGGGCACTGGAAACACCATATATTTT. Its protein product is CSACRTGGTGNTIYF.

V is TRBV5-4 and J is TRBJ2-1; TRBD2 aligns across 11 bases. The CDR3 loop spans 15 amino acids. The trim removed 4 bases at V and 3 bases at J, leaving 3 bases unmatched. The germline V gene encodes CDR1 SGHNT and CDR2 YYREEE (reference sequence). Here the CDR3 DNA reads TGTGCCAGCAGCCCGGGGACTAGCGGCTACAATGAGCAGTTCTTC. Its protein is CASSPGTSGYNEQFF.

The gene calls are TRBV9 and TRBJ1-3; D is unclear. The length of the CDR3 is 16 residues. The V gene lost 0 bases and the J gene lost 4 bases, with 14 bases spanning the gap. The germline gives CDR1 SGDLS, CDR2 YYNGEE. The DNA of the CDR3 is TGTGCCAGCAGCGTAGGCCCCTCCGACTCCGGAAACACCATATATTTT. Its translation: CASSVGPSDSGNTIYF. Supplemented by reference TRBV9 and TRBJ1-3, the full variable domain reads DSGVTQTPKHLITATGQRVTLRCSPRSGDLSVYWYQQSLDQGLQFLIQYYNGEERAKGNILERFSAQQFPDLHSELNLSSLELGDSALYFCASSVGPSDSGNTIYFGEGSWLTVV.

This clone is termed medium-sized. The chain carries TRBV21-1 and TRBJ2-7. TRBV21-1 is flagged as a pseudogene. There are 12 residues in the CDR3. The CDR3 region has the DNA TGTGCCAGCAGCAGTCGCCGCCCCGAGCAGTACTTC. Its translation is CASSSRRPEQYF.

The chain couples TRBV7-9 to TRBJ1-2; D gene ambiguous. The CDR3 is 16 amino acids. V lost 4 bases, J lost 4 bases, and 19 bases lay in between. Germline loops: CDR1 SEHNR, CDR2 FQNEAQ (reference sequence). The CDR3 sequence: CASSSTSTTNRYGYTF. The CDR3 coding sequence is TGTGCCAGCAGCTCTACTTCAACCACCAACCGCTATGGCTACACCTTC.

In DNA form, the CDR3 reads TGTGCCAGCGCCGGGACTAGCGGGAGGGTTTACGAGCAGTACTTC. Residues: CASAGTSGRVYEQYF. V gene TRBV7-9 combines with J gene TRBJ2-7; 16 nucleotides line up with TRBD2. The CDR3 length is 15 residues. Germline lookup yields CDR1 SEHNR and CDR2 FQNEAQ (reference sequence). V dropped 8 bases and J dropped 4; count of bases not matched to a gene: 5.

V and J are TRBV4-1 and TRBJ2-7; D gene uncertain. V was pared by 0 bases and J by 1 base, with 13 bases between. The CDR3 is 16 amino acids. Germline V gene sequence: CDR1 MGHRA, CDR2 YSYEKL. The CDR3 region has the DNA TGCGCCAGCAGCCAAGATAGACTGCTGGGGTCCTACGAGCAGTACTTC. Translation gives CASSQDRLLGSYEQYF.

This clone came up many times. V gene TRBV5-6 combines with J gene TRBJ2-7; 7 bases align to TRBD2. V dropped 0 bases and J dropped 7; count of bases not matched to a gene: 4. The CDR3 covers 13 residues. In germline, CDR1 is SGHDT, CDR2 YYEEEE. The CDR3 DNA follows: TGTGCCAGCAGCTTGGGACTAGCTTGGGAGCAGTACTTC. It specifies CASSLGLAWEQYF.

The CDR3 nucleotides are TGTGCCAGCAGTTTATTGGGACAGGGAGGCGAAGAGACCCAGTACTTC. Its protein is CASSLLGQGGEETQYF. The chain carries TRBV28 and TRBJ2-5; TRBD1 matches 9 bases. Germline values: CDR1 MDHEN, CDR2 SYDVKM. Trimming took 1 base from V and 3 from J; bases not matched to a gene: 6. The CDR3 is made up of 16 amino acids.

This chain links TRBV6-5 with TRBJ2-2; TRBD1 matches at 7 bases. Germline lookup yields CDR1 MNHEY and CDR2 SVGAGI. The V gene end was trimmed by 8 bases and the J gene end by 4 bases; junction bases not matched to a gene: 10. The CDR3 length is 15 residues. The CDR3 DNA is TGTGCCAGCCGGGGATACAGGGGTGGCACCGGGGAGCTGTTTTTT. This codes for CASRGYRGGTGELFF.

There are a few counts of this clone. The genes are TRBV2 and TRBJ2-7, with a tentative D call TRBD1 (5 bases). The V end was cut by 7 bases, the J end by 2 bases, with 12 bases between. Germline CDR1 and CDR2: SNHLY and FYNNEI. The CDR3 totals 13 residues. CDR3 loop: CASTADRTYEQYF. CDR3 nucleotide sequence: TGTGCCAGCACCGCAGACAGAACCTACGAGCAGTACTTC.

The rearrangement links TRBV6-8 to TRBJ1-3; D unresolved. The V end was cut by 6 bases, the J end by 0 bases, with 12 bases between. The CDR3 is 15 amino acids. CDR1 and CDR2 from the germline V gene are MNHGY and SAAAGT. CDR3 region: CASRGYGSSGNTIYF. The CDR3 DNA reads TGTGCCAGCAGGGGCTACGGGAGCTCTGGAAACACCATATATTTT.

The chain is built from TRBV28 and TRBJ2-3; TRBD1 is a possible D gene (7 bases). Germline V CDR1 and CDR2: MDHEN, SYDVKM. The CDR3 totals 15 residues. Trimming took 3 bases from V and 5 from J, leaving 15 bases between them. As DNA, the CDR3 is TGTGCCAGCAGTTTGGAGGGGGCGCTGGAAGATACGCAGTATTTT. This codes for CASSLEGALEDTQYF.

This clone was observed a handful of times. The rearrangement uses TRBV6-5 and TRBJ2-1; D gene ambiguous. This CDR3 is built from 13 residues. With 2 bases removed from V and 6 bases from J, the gap between germline ends came to 8 bases. Germline assignment: CDR1 MNHEY and CDR2 SVGAGI. CDR3 DNA: TGTGCCAGCAGTTACACGGTCTCCAATGAGCAGTTCTTC. Protein: CASSYTVSNEQFF.

The chain couples TRBV7-7 to TRBJ2-1; tentative D call: TRBD2 (5 bases). Trimming took 2 bases from V and 4 from J, leaving 18 bases between them. The CDR3 consists of 17 residues. The germline gives CDR1 SSHAT, CDR2 FNYEAQ (reference sequence). CDR3 sequence (DNA): TGTGCCAGCAGCTTACGGACTGGCGGGCCAGAATACAATGAGCAGTTCTTC. This sequence encodes CASSLRTGGPEYNEQFF.

The CDR3 reads CASSLTLAGVHEQYF. CDR3 sequence (DNA): TGTGCCAGCAGCCTAACTCTAGCGGGAGTACACGAGCAGTACTTC. V is TRBV28 and J is TRBJ2-7; 10 bases are shared with TRBD2. Germline trimming cut 6 bases from V and 5 bases from J; bases unmatched to any gene: 10. Germline V gene lookup returns CDR1 MDHEN and CDR2 SYDVKM. The CDR3 has 15 residues.